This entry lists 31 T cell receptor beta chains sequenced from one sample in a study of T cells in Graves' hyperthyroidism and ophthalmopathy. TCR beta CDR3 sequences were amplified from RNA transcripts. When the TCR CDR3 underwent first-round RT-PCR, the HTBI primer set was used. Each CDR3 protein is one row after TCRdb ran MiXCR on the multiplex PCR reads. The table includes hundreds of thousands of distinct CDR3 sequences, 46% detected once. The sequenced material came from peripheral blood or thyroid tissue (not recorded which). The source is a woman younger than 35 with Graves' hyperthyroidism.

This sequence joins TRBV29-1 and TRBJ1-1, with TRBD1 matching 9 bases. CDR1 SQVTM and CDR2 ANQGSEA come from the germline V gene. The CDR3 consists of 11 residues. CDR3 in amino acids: CNLDRGNEAFF. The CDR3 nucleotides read TGCAACCTTGACAGGGGGAATGAAGCTTTCTTT.

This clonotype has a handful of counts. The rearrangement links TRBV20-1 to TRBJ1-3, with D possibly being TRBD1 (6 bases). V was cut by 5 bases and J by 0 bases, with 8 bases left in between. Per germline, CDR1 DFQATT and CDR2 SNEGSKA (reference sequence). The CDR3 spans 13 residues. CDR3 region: CSAVGGSGNTIYF. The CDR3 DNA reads TGCAGTGCTGTAGGGGGCTCTGGAAACACCATATATTTT.

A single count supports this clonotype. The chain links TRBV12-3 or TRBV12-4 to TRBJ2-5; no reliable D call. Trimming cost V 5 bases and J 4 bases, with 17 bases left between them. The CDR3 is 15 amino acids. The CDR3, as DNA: TGTGCCAGCAGTGTCTATACAAAGGGTGGAGAGACCCAGTACTTC. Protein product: CASSVYTKGGETQYF.

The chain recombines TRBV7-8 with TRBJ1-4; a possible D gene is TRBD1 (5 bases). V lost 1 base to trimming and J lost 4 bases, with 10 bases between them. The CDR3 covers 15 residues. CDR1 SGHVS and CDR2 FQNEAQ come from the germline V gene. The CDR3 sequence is CASSLVQGLNEKLFF. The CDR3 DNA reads TGTGCCAGCAGCTTAGTCCAGGGCCTTAATGAAAAACTGTTTTTT.

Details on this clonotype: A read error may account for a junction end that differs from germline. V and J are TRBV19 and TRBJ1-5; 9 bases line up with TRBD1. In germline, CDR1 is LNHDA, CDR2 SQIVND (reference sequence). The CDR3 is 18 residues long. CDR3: CASNPSTGGTYSNQPQHF. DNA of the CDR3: TGTGCCAGTAACCCCTCGACAGGGGGGACATATAGCAATCAGCCTCAGCATTTT.

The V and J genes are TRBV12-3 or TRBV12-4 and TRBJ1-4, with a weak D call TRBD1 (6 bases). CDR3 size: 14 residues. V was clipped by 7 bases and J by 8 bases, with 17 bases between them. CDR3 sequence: CASTGTLKGEKLFF. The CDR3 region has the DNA TGTGCCAGCACCGGGACACTTAAGGGGGAAAAACTGTTTTTT.

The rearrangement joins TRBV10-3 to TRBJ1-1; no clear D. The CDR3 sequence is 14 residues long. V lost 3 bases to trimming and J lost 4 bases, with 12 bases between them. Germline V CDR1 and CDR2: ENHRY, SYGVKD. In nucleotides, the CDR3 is TGTGCCATCAGTGATGTGGACGTAAGCACTGAAGCTTTCTTT. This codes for CAISDVDVSTEAFF.

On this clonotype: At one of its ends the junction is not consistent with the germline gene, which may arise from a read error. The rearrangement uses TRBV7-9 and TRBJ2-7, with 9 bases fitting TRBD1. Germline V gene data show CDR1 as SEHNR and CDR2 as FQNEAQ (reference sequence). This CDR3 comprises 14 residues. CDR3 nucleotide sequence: TGCGCCAGCAGCCAACAGGGGGCCCCCTACGAGCAGTACTTC. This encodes CASSQQGAPYEQYF.

The CDR3 DNA follows: TGCGCCAGCAGCTCATCACAGGGGGCCGAGCAGTACTTC. It is translated as CASSSSQGAEQYF. This chain links TRBV5-1 with TRBJ2-7; 9 bases agree with TRBD1. With V trimmed by 3 bases and J by 6 bases, 4 bases remained unmatched. From germline, CDR1 is SGHRS and CDR2 YFSETQ. The CDR3 runs to 13 residues. The full variable domain, with the rest looked up from reference TRBV5-1 and TRBJ2-7, is KAGVTQTPRYLIKTRGQQVTLSCSPISGHRSVSWYQQTPGQGLQFLFEYFSETQRNKGNFPGRFSGRQFSNSRSEMNVSTLELGDSALYLCASSSSQGAEQYFGPGTRLTVT.

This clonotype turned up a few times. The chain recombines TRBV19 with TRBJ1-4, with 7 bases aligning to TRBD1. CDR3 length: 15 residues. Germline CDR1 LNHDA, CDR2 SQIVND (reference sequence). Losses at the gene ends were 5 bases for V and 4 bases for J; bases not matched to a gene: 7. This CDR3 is CASSSPGGSNEKLFF. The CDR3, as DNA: TGTGCCAGTAGTTCCCCAGGGGGAAGTAATGAAAAACTGTTTTTT.

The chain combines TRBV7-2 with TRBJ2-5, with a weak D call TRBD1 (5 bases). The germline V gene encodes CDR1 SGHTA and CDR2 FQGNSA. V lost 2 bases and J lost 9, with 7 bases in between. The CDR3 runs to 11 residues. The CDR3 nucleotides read TGTGCCAGCAGCTTAAGACAGCCCCAGTACTTC. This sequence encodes CASSLRQPQYF.

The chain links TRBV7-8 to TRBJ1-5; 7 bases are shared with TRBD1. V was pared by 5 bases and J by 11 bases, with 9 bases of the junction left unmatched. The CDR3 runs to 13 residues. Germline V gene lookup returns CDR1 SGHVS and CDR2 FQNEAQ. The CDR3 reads CASSRGRQETQHF. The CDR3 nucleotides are TGTGCCAGCAGCAGGGGGCGGCAAGAGACCCAGCATTTT.

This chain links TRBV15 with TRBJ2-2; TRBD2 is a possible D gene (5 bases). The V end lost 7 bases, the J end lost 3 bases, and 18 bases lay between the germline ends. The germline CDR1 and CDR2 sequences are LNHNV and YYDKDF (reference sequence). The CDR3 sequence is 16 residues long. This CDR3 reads CATKFGGSSDTGELFF. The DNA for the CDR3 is TGTGCCACCAAGTTCGGTGGGAGTAGTGACACCGGGGAGCTGTTTTTT.

The CDR3 coding sequence is TGCAGCGTTGATCTGGACAACGGCTACACCTTC. Residues: CSVDLDNGYTF. This chain links TRBV29-1 with TRBJ1-2; tentative D call: TRBD1 (5 bases). Trimming shortened V by 3 bases and J by 8 bases, and 10 bases separated the two germline ends. Germline V CDR1 and CDR2: SQVTM, ANQGSEA. The CDR3 runs to 11 residues.

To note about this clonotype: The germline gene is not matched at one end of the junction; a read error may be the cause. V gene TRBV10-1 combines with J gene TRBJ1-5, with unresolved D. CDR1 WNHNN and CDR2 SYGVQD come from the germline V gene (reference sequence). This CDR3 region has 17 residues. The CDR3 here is CASSLSLLRDSNQPQHF. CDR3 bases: TGTGCCAGCAGTTTATCCCTCCTGCGGGATAGCAATCAGCCCCAGCATTTT.

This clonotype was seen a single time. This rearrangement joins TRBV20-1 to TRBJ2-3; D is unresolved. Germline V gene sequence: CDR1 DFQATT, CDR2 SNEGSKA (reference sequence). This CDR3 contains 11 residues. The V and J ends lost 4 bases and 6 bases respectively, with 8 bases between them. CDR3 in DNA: TGCAGTGCTATTGTGGACGATACGCAGTATTTT. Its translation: CSAIVDDTQYF.

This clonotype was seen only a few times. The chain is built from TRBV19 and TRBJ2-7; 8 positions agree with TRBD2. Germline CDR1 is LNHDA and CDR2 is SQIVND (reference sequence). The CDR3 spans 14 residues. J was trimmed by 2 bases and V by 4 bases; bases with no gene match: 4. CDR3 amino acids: CASSTTSATYEQYF. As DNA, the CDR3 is TGTGCCAGTAGTACGACTAGCGCAACCTACGAGCAGTACTTC.

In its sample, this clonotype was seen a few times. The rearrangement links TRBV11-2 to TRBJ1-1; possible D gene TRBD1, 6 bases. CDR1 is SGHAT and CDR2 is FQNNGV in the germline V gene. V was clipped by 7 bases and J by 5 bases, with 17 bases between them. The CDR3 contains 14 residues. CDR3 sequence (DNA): TGTGCCAGCAACGAGCTTACAGGGATAACTGAAGCTTTCTTT. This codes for CASNELTGITEAFF.

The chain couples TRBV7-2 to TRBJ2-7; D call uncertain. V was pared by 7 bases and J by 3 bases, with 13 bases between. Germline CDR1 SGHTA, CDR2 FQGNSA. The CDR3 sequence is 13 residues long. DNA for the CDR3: TGTGCCAGCAAAGGCTTCGGTGGCTACGAGCAGTACTTC. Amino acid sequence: CASKGFGGYEQYF.

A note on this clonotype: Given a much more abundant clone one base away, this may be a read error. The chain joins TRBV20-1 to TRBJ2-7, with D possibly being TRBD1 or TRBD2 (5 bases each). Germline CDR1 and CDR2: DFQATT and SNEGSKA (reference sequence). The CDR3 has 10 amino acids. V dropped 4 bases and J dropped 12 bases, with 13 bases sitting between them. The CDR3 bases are TGCAGTGCTACTCTGGGGACCCGGTACTTC. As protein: CSATLGTRYF.

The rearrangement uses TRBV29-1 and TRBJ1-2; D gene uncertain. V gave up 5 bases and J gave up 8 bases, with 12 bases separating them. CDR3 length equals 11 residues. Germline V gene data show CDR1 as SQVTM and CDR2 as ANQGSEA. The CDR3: CSVRAGNGYTF. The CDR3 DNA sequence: TGCAGCGTTAGGGCAGGAAACGGCTACACCTTC.

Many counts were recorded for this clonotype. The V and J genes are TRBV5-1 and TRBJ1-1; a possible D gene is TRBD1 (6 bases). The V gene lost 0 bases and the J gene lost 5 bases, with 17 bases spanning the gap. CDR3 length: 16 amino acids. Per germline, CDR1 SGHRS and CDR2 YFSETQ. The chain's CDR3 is CASSLETTGRFTEAFF. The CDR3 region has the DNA TGCGCCAGCAGCTTGGAGACGACAGGAAGGTTTACTGAAGCTTTCTTT.

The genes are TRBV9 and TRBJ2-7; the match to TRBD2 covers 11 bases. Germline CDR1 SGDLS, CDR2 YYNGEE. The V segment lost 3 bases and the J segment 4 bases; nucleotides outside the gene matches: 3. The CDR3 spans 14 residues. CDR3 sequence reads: CASSALAGVYEQYF. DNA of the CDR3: TGTGCCAGCAGCGCACTAGCGGGAGTTTACGAGCAGTACTTC. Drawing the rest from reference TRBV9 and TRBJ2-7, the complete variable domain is DSGVTQTPKHLITATGQRVTLRCSPRSGDLSVYWYQQSLDQGLQFLIQYYNGEERAKGNILERFSAQQFPDLHSELNLSSLELGDSALYFCASSALAGVYEQYFGPGTRLTVT.

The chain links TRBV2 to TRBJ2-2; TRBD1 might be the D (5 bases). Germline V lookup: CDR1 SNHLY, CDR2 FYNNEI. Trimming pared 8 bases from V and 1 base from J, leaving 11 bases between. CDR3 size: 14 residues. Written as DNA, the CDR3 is TGTGCCAGCGGGGCAGACTTGAACACCGGGGAGCTGTTTTTT. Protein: CASGADLNTGELFF.

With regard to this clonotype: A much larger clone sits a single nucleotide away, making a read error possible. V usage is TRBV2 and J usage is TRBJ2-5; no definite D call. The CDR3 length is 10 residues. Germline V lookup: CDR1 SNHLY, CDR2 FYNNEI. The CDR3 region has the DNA TGTGCCAACAGTGTTGAGACCCAGTACTTC. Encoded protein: CANSVETQYF. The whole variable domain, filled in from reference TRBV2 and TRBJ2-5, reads EPEVTQTPSHQVTQMGQEVILRCVPISNHLYFYWYRQILGQKVEFLVSFYNNEISEKSEIFDDQFSVERPDGSNFTLKIRSTKLEDSAMYFCANSVETQYFGPGTRLLVL.

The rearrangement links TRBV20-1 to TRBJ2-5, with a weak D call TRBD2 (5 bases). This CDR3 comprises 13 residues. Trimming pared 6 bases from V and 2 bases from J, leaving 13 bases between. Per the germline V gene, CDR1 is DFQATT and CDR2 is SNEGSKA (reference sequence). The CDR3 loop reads CSAGPGIQETQYF. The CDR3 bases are TGCAGTGCCGGCCCGGGGATTCAAGAGACCCAGTACTTC.

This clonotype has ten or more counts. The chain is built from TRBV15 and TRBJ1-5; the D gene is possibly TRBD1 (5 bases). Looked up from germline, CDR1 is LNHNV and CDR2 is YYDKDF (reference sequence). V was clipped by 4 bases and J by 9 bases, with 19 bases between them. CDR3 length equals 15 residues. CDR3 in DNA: TGTGCCACCAGCATACCCTCGAGGGGTTCATCGCCCCAGCATTTT. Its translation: CATSIPSRGSSPQHF.

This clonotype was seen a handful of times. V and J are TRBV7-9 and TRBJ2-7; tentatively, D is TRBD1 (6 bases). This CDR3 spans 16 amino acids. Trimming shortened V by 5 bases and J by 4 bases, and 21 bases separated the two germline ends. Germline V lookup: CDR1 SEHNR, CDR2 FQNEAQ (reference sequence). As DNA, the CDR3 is TGTGCCAGCAGCGCAGACCCAGAGGGGACACCATACGAGCAGTACTTC. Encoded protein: CASSADPEGTPYEQYF.

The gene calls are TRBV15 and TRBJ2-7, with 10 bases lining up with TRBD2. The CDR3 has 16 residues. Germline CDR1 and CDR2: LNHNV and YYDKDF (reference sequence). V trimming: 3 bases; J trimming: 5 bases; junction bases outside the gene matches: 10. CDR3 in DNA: TGTGCCACCAGCAGCGAAGCGGGAGGGCCTAGGCACGAGCAGTACTTC. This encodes CATSSEAGGPRHEQYF.

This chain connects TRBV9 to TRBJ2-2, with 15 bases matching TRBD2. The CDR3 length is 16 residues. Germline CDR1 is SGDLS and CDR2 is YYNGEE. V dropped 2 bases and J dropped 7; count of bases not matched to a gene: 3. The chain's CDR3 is CASSVGLAGGIGELFF. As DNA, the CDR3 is TGTGCCAGCAGCGTTGGACTAGCGGGAGGGATCGGGGAGCTGTTTTTT.

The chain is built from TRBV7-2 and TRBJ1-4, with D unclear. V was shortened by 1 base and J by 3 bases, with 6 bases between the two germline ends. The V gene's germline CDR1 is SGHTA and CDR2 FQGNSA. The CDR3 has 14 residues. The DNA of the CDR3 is TGTGCCAGCAGCTTAGAGAGGGCTAATGAAAAACTGTTTTTT. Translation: CASSLERANEKLFF.